The 11 T cell receptor beta chains below come from one sample, sequenced in a study of T-cell memory formation after mild COVID-19. Each CDR3 protein gets one entry after TCRdb re-called the 5' RACE reads with MiXCR. The sample shows 100,000 to 120,000 distinct CDR3 sequences, roughly a sixth of them seen only once. Sequenced: PBMCs or a T cell subset sorted from them (not recorded which). These receptors were collected from a man younger than 30 who had mild COVID-19 (a few samples of this study predate the infection). Cell type and time point are not known.

This clonotype has a handful of counts. This chain links TRBV20-1 with TRBJ2-3; TRBD2 matches at 14 bases. Germline CDR1 DFQATT, CDR2 SNEGSKA (reference sequence). The CDR3 is 15 amino acids. The V gene end was trimmed by 3 bases and the J gene end by 6 bases; junction bases not matched to a gene: 5. The CDR3 DNA sequence: TGCAGTGCTAGCGGGACTAGCGGGAGATTCGATACGCAGTATTTT. This gives the protein CSASGTSGRFDTQYF.

The rearrangement joins TRBV30 to TRBJ2-1; a weak D match, TRBD2 (6 bases). Per the germline V gene, CDR1 is GTSNPN and CDR2 is SVGIG (reference sequence). CDR3 size: 15 residues. V was clipped by 4 bases and J by 0 bases, with 13 bases between them. CDR3 DNA: TGTGCCTGGATTAGCGGTGTAAGCTCCTACAATGAGCAGTTCTTC. Its protein product is CAWISGVSSYNEQFF. The full variable domain, its missing parts supplied by reference TRBV30 and TRBJ2-1, is SQTIHQWPATLVQPVGSPLSLECTVEGTSNPNLYWYRQAAGRGLQLLFYSVGIGQISSEVPQNLSASRPQDRQFILSSKKLLLSDSGFYLCAWISGVSSYNEQFFGPGTRLTVL.

This clonotype is medium-sized by share. This rearrangement joins TRBV5-5 to TRBJ2-1; the match to TRBD1 covers 8 bases. The CDR3 is made up of 15 amino acids. Germline V gives CDR1 SGHKS, CDR2 YYEKEE (reference sequence). V shed 1 base, J shed 3 bases, and the junction held 3 bases outside the gene matches. CDR3 nucleotide sequence: TGTGCCAGCAGCTTGACAGGGGGAGGCTACAATGAGCAGTTCTTC. Its protein product is CASSLTGGGYNEQFF.

This clonotype was seen a handful of times. The genes are TRBV5-1 and TRBJ2-1, with 13 bases identical to TRBD2. The germline V gene encodes CDR1 SGHRS and CDR2 YFSETQ. The CDR3 has 16 amino acids. With 4 bases clipped from V and 0 bases from J, the junction kept 1 base outside the gene matches. CDR3 in DNA: TGCGCCAGCAGCGGACTAGCGGGGGTCTCCTACAATGAGCAGTTCTTC. Its translation: CASSGLAGVSYNEQFF. Filled out from reference TRBV5-1 and TRBJ2-1, the complete variable domain reads KAGVTQTPRYLIKTRGQQVTLSCSPISGHRSVSWYQQTPGQGLQFLFEYFSETQRNKGNFPGRFSGRQFSNSRSEMNVSTLELGDSALYLCASSGLAGVSYNEQFFGPGTRLTVL.

This clonotype was observed many times. V is TRBV5-1 and J is TRBJ1-2, with TRBD1 identical over 8 bases. The germline CDR1 and CDR2 sequences are SGHRS and YFSETQ. The CDR3 is made up of 12 amino acids. Trimming removed 3 bases from V and 10 bases from J; junction bases left unmatched: 5. The CDR3 region is CASSWGTGDYTF. The CDR3 coding sequence is TGCGCCAGCAGCTGGGGGACAGGAGACTACACCTTC.

The chain combines TRBV7-2 with TRBJ2-3, with D perhaps TRBD1 or TRBD2 (6 bases each). Per the germline V gene, CDR1 is SGHTA and CDR2 is FQGNSA. V was cut by 3 bases and J by 5 bases, with 12 bases left in between. This CDR3 is built from 14 residues. The CDR3 DNA sequence: TGTGCCAGCAGCTTGGTACAGGGAGGAGATACGCAGTATTTT. This sequence encodes CASSLVQGGDTQYF. Using reference TRBV7-2 and TRBJ2-3 for the parts outside the CDR3, the full variable domain is GAGVSQSPSNKVTEKGKDVELRCDPISGHTALYWYRQSLGQGLEFLIYFQGNSAPDKSGLPSDRFSAERTGGSVSTLTIQRTQQEDSAVYLCASSLVQGGDTQYFGPGTRLTVL.

In its sample, this clonotype was seen once. A junction end diverges from the germline sequence, so it may reflect a read error. The chain carries TRBV12-3 or TRBV12-4 and TRBJ1-5; 7 nucleotides agree with TRBD1. The CDR3 totals 15 residues. In DNA, the CDR3 is TGTGCCAGCAGTTTACAACAGGGGAGCAATAAGCCCCAGCATTTT. It yields the protein CASSLQQGSNKPQHF.

At least ten counts were recorded for this clonotype. The rearrangement links TRBV15 to TRBJ1-5, with D unclear. CDR3 size: 16 residues. Deletions cut 0 bases from V and 0 bases from J, with 9 bases between. The germline CDR1 and CDR2 sequences are LNHNV and YYDKDF (reference sequence). The CDR3: CATSRDRAYSNQPQHF. The CDR3 bases are TGTGCCACCAGCAGAGATCGAGCCTATAGCAATCAGCCCCAGCATTTT.

Many counts were recorded for this clonotype. The gene calls are TRBV6-5 and TRBJ2-7; a possible D gene is TRBD2 (6 bases). This CDR3 comprises 14 residues. Deletions cut 6 bases from V and 5 bases from J, with 17 bases between. Looked up from germline, CDR1 is MNHEY and CDR2 is SVGAGI. The CDR3: CASRPSLASHEQYF. The CDR3 nucleotides read TGTGCCAGCAGACCCTCCCTAGCGAGCCACGAGCAGTACTTC.

V gene TRBV6-2 or TRBV6-3 combines with J gene TRBJ1-2, with 8 bases that match TRBD1. Germline CDR1 and CDR2: MNHEY and SVGEGT. There are 14 residues in the CDR3. The V segment lost 6 bases and the J segment 7 bases; nucleotides outside the gene matches: 10. The CDR3 nucleotides are TGTGCCAGCAGGCCGGGACAGGAGGCCTCTGGCTACACCTTC. This translates into CASRPGQEASGYTF.

V gene TRBV6-2 or TRBV6-3 combines with J gene TRBJ1-6; 8 bases fit TRBD1. This CDR3 has 14 residues. Germline CDR1 reads MNHEY; CDR2 reads SVGEGT. The ends lost 2 bases at V and 9 bases at J; junction bases unmatched: 3. CDR3 DNA sequence: TGTGCCAGCAGTTACCAGGGGGCATCTTCACCCCTCCACTTT. It yields the protein CASSYQGASSPLHF.